These 9 T cell receptor beta chains were sequenced from one sample in a study of blood T cell repertoires in COVID-19. Sequencing used immunoSEQ multiplex PCR; TCRdb keeps in-frame clones, though not all of them. The data show hundreds of thousands of clones, approximately 85% seen once. The sample comprised peripheral blood. The receptor source for this set is a man between 45 and 60 years old with active or convalescent COVID-19.

Only a few counts were recorded for this clone. This rearrangement joins TRBV2 to TRBJ1-1; D perhaps matches TRBD1 (5 bases). The CDR3 sequence is 13 residues long. The germline CDR1 and CDR2 sequences are SNHLY and FYNNEI. V lost 6 bases and J 1 base, leaving 9 bases between the germline ends. The CDR3 here is CASSNQGNTEAFF. The CDR3 DNA is TGTGCCAGCAGCAACCAGGGGAACACTGAAGCTTTCTTT.

Notes on this clone: The junction shows a germline mismatch at one end, possibly a read error. The J gene is TRBJ2-1, the V gene TRBV29-1; 10 nucleotides line up with TRBD2. Germline assignment: CDR1 SQVTM and CDR2 ANQGSEA. CDR3 length equals 12 residues. The CDR3 DNA reads TGCAGCGTTGTGGATAGCGGGAGGCCGGGGGTCTTC. Protein product: CSVVDSGRPGVF.

The J gene is TRBJ1-6, the V gene TRBV2, with a tentative D call TRBD1 (5 bases). The CDR3 has 13 residues. CDR1 is SNHLY and CDR2 is FYNNEI in the germline V gene. V lost 6 bases and J 13 bases, leaving 16 bases between the germline ends. CDR3 loop: CASRPDAGRPLHF. As DNA, the CDR3 is TGTGCCAGCAGACCTGATGCGGGGCGCCCCCTCCACTTT.

This clone was counted many times. This chain links TRBV10-2 with TRBJ2-7, with 14 bases aligning to TRBD2. The CDR3 runs to 17 residues. The germline V gene encodes CDR1 WSHSY and CDR2 SAAADI. Germline trimming cut 7 bases from V and 0 bases from J; bases unmatched to any gene: 8. This CDR3 reads CASKGGTSGSLSYEQYF. The CDR3, as DNA: TGCGCCAGCAAAGGGGGGACTAGCGGGAGCCTCTCCTACGAGCAGTACTTC.

The chain recombines TRBV6-5 with TRBJ2-7, with D possibly matching TRBD2 (6 bases). The CDR3 runs 14 residues. The germline CDR1 and CDR2 sequences are MNHEY and SVGAGI. V lost 6 bases and J 7 bases, leaving 19 bases between the germline ends. CDR3 in amino acids: CASSQRDWVGEQYF. CDR3 in DNA: TGTGCCAGCAGCCAACGGGACTGGGTGGGAGAGCAGTACTTC.

The chain combines TRBV30 with TRBJ1-3, with TRBD1 matching over 8 bases. The ends lost 3 bases at V and 0 bases at J; junction bases unmatched: 7. Germline assignment: CDR1 GTSNPN and CDR2 SVGIG (reference sequence). This CDR3 has 16 residues. Here the CDR3 DNA reads TGTGCCTGGAGACTCGGACAGGGATTCTCTGGAAACACCATATATTTT. This translates into CAWRLGQGFSGNTIYF.

The rearrangement uses TRBV5-1 and TRBJ1-4, with TRBD1 matching 7 bases. CDR3 length: 13 amino acids. Losses at the gene ends were 4 bases for V and 10 bases for J; bases not matched to a gene: 7. Germline-derived CDR1 and CDR2 are SGHRS and YFSETQ. The CDR3 nucleotides read TGCGCCAGCAGCGTTCGACAGGGCGTAAAACTGTTTTTT. This gives the protein CASSVRQGVKLFF.

This chain joins TRBV23-1 and TRBJ2-7; TRBD1 might be the D (6 bases). TRBV23-1 is recorded as an ORF, its role being uncertain. This CDR3 region has 14 residues. Trimming left V 7 bases short and J 1 base short, with 14 bases between. The CDR3 loop is CASTPYRDSYEQYF. CDR3 nucleotide sequence: TGCGCCAGCACCCCCTACAGGGATTCCTACGAGCAGTACTTC.

This clone appeared a single time. This rearrangement joins TRBV6-5 to TRBJ1-2; D remains ambiguous. CDR1 is MNHEY and CDR2 is SVGAGI in the germline V gene. With 6 bases removed from V and 0 bases from J, the gap between germline ends came to 8 bases. The CDR3 covers 13 residues. The CDR3 protein is CASSPSANYGYTF. In DNA form, the CDR3 reads TGTGCCAGCAGCCCCTCAGCTAACTATGGCTACACCTTC.